Included here is one T cell receptor (beta chain) sequence, with context. In the authors' workflow: Estimation of nucleated cell counts was performed using reference gene primer amplification. The assay was immunoSEQ multiplex PCR, and TCRdb's table has in-frame clones only and misses some. That table is the source of V, J and clone size, and D and trimming were worked out from the DNA. The sample consists of about 260,000 clones, around 80% of them appearing once. This entry comes from a study of blood T cell repertoires in COVID-19. About the research overall: Acute and convalescent COVID-19 samples came from the United States, Italy and Spain. Nucleic acid was either cDNA or gDNA, and it came from T cells, B-cell-depleted T cells, or PBMCs.

V lost 4 bases, J lost 0 bases, and 10 bases lay in between. The CDR3 is made up of 15 amino acids. Germline V gene lookup returns CDR1 LNHNV and CDR2 YYDKDF (reference sequence). This clonotype was sampled from a man in his thirties or forties with acute COVID-19. This rearrangement joins TRBV15 to TRBJ2-1, with a possible D match to TRBD2 (5 bases). The sequenced sample was PBMCs or T cells enriched from blood (not recorded which). The CDR3 nucleotides read TGTGCCACCAGCAATCAGGAGGACTCCTACAATGAGCAGTTCTTC. This translates into CATSNQEDSYNEQFF. Using reference TRBV15 and TRBJ2-1 for the parts outside the CDR3, the full variable domain is DAMVIQNPRYQVTQFGKPVTLSCSQTLNHNVMYWYQQKSSQAPKLLFHYYDKDFNNEADTPDNFQSRRPNTSFCFLDIRSPGLGDTAMYLCATSNQEDSYNEQFFGPGTRLTVL.